This record covers a single T cell receptor (beta chain). This clonotype was found a few times. The antigen it recognizes is unknown. It has no much larger one-base neighbor in the sample; base qualities were not kept. This sample was taken from a study of identical twins (dated by TCRdb to between 2015 and 2016). A note on the overall study: To test whether fetal clonotypes persist, this study deep-sequenced TCR alpha and beta repertoires from monozygotic twins, from unrelated adults of various ages, and from cord blood. Replicate twin experiments were performed at different times using different library preparation protocols to rule out contamination.

Every donor in the study was a healthy Caucasian. The twin cohort comprised three pairs of female monozygotic twins, all aged roughly 18 to 30 years. Peripheral blood mononuclear cells were used as the source from which RNA for TCR libraries was isolated. What the authors observed across the whole study: Fewer insertions were carried by abundant cord blood beta clonotypes; a weaker similar trend was observed in young adult naive repertoires, while no such trend was observed in memory repertoires. Compared with coincidental sharing between unrelated individuals, an excess of low generation-probability sequences was observed among out-of-frame TCR alpha sequences shared between twins. Invariant T cells such as MAIT and iNKT could partly confound zero-insertion analyses, though diverse VJ usage argued against this for most clonotypes. In monozygotic twins, out-of-frame TCR alpha sharing was systematically underestimated by recombination models, although the models agreed with sharing between unrelated individuals. The excess sharing between twins in beta out-of-frame sequences was weaker because fewer shared sequences reduced the signal-to-noise ratio. Because the same donors could not be followed over many years, the conclusions depended on cross-sectional statistical analysis.

Receptors were amplified or captured by 5' RACE. TCRdb names Illumina HiSeq 2000 as the instrument used. Template switching added a universal primer binding site, and the final cDNA carried a unique molecular identifier that allowed TCR cDNA molecules to be counted accurately. First-strand cDNA for TCR alpha and beta chains was synthesized from specific primers in the conserved constant-segment region. To control for contamination, every cDNA library carried two barcodes: a SMART-Mk sample barcode plus Illumina barcodes. TruSeq adapter sequences and Illumina sample barcodes were added in two successive PCR steps. TCR alpha and beta cDNA libraries were sequenced on the Illumina HiSeq platform with custom primers. The published analysis was carried out like this. MiGEC was used to process raw reads and extract unique molecular identifiers, and MiXCR was used to find CDR3 positions. Recombination models were inferred per individual with the repgenHMM and IGoR tools using an EM algorithm. Shared clonotype analysis was performed with the tcR package in R, normalizing sharing by the product of cloneset sizes. To study raw recombination without the effects of thymic and clonal selection, out-of-frame nonproductive sequences were analyzed. TCRdb handled the public reads itself, with Q25 trimming in fastp and clone calling in MiXCR, and kept productive beta chains. One record per CDR3 amino acid sequence lists the most common genes and DNA. The V and J calls were determined by TCRdb, not by the authors. The sample includes about 900,000 distinct CDR3 sequences, with about 12% observed a single time. The ten most abundant clones make up roughly 1.5% of the sample.

These sequences were also reported in another study, on yellow fever vaccine responses in identical twins. The second investigation adds: The authors reported that the T cell response to vaccination in identical twins appeared partly convergent and partly personalized. The study precisely tracked vaccine-responding T cell clones in identical twins.

The TCR was taken from a woman between 18 and 29 years old in good health. Specimen: PBMCs.

The DNA sequence follows: TGTGCCAGCAGCTTAGAGTCTGGCCAGGCTTTACTCTCGGGGTACTTC. Its product reads: CASSLESGQALLSGYF. The chain is made from TRBV7-8 and TRBJ2-7; the D gene cannot be named for sure. V was cut back by 1 base and J by 12 bases, leaving a gap of 25 bases between them. CDR1 and CDR2 (SGHVS, FQNEAQ) derive from the germline V gene. The CDR3 sequence holds 16 residues, the cysteine and phenylalanine included. The entry retains the CDR3 DNA only, 48 bases that are in frame from base 1.